The table lists the clone carrying this T cell receptor beta chain with many counts. The data derive from a study of T cell repertoires in cytomegalovirus infection. TCRdb reprocessed the reads with MiXCR, giving one entry per CDR3 protein. Seen here are about 490,000 distinct CDR3 sequences, 10% to 12% observed once, and the top ten hold 9.5% to 13%. The CDR3 sequence is 16 residues long. With V trimmed by 3 bases and J by 2 bases, 7 bases remained unmatched. The V gene's germline CDR1 is SGHVS and CDR2 FQNEAQ. The chain joins TRBV7-8 to TRBJ2-1; TRBD2 agrees at 7 bases. This TCR was recovered from a human donor in good health (CMV status not recorded). Some clones in this sample may be carry-over from other donors' samples. The sequenced sample consisted of PBMCs. CDR3 sequence (DNA): TGTGCCAGCAGCTTCACCGGGACTAACCCCTACAATGAGCAGTTCTTC. It translates to CASSFTGTNPYNEQFF. Full variable domain (remainder filled in from reference TRBV7-8 and TRBJ2-1): GAGVSQSPRYKVAKRGQDVALRCDPISGHVSLFWYQQALGQGPEFLTYFQNEAQLDKSGLPSDRFFAERPEGSVSTLKIQRTQQEDSAVYLCASSFTGTNPYNEQFFGPGTRLTVL.